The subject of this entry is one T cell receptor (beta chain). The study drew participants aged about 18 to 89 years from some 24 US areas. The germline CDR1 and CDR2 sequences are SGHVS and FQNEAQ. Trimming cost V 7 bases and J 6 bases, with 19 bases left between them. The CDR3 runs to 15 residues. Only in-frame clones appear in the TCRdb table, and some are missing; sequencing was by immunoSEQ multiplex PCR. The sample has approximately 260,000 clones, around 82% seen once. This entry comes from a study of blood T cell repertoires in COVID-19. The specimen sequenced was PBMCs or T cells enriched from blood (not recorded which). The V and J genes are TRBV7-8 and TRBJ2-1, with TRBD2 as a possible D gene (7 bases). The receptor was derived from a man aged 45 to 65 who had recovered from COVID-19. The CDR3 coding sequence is TGTGCCAGCACCCCCGAGGGGGGGGCGGGCAATGAGCAGTTCTTC. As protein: CASTPEGGAGNEQFF.